The 18 T cell receptor beta chains in this list originate from one sample, sequenced in a study of cytomegalovirus exposure and HLA in healthy donors. Primers: 60 Vbeta forward and 13 Jbeta reverse. Assay used: immunoSEQ multiplex PCR; TCRdb lists only in-frame clones, some missing. The sample holds around 120,000 clones, 63% seen once. The sequenced material came from PBMCs. These TCRs come from a man aged 35 to 55 in good health and CMV-seropositive.

V is TRBV7-9 and J is TRBJ2-3; no clear D gene. The CDR3 loop spans 14 amino acids. The germline CDR1 and CDR2 sequences are SEHNR and FQNEAQ (reference sequence). V was pared by 3 bases and J by 2 bases, with 9 bases between. CDR3 bases: TGTGCCAGCAGCTTGGTCAGCGACACAGATACGCAGTATTTT. This encodes CASSLVSDTDTQYF.

The J gene is TRBJ1-1, the V gene TRBV19; tentatively, D is TRBD1 (6 bases). The CDR3 loop spans 14 amino acids. Trimming left V 5 bases short and J 1 base short, with 11 bases between. CDR1 is LNHDA, CDR2 SQIVND, per germline (reference sequence). The CDR3 DNA reads TGTGCCAGTAGTGCCCCGGGACAGAACACTGAAGCTTTCTTT. This gives the protein CASSAPGQNTEAFF.

This clone was seen a few times. The chain combines TRBV11-2 with TRBJ1-1; no firm D call. V lost 1 base and J 1 base, leaving 13 bases between the germline ends. The CDR3 is 16 residues long. Germline lookup yields CDR1 SGHAT and CDR2 FQNNGV. The CDR3 is CASSLGRGGWNTEAFF. CDR3 in DNA: TGTGCCAGCAGCTTAGGGCGCGGAGGGTGGAACACTGAAGCTTTCTTT. Full variable domain (rest looked up from reference TRBV11-2 and TRBJ1-1): EAGVAQSPRYKIIEKRQSVAFWCNPISGHATLYWYQQILGQGPKLLIQFQNNGVVDDSQLPKDRFSAERLKGVDSTLKIQPAKLEDSAVYLCASSLGRGGWNTEAFFGQGTRLTVV.

This clone was counted only a few times. The chain joins TRBV5-1 to TRBJ1-2; 8 nucleotides agree with TRBD1. The CDR3 has 15 amino acids. V gave up 2 bases and J gave up 4 bases; unmatched junction bases: 7. The germline V gene has CDR1 SGHRS and CDR2 YFSETQ. In DNA, the CDR3 is TGCGCCAGCAGCTTTGACAGGGGCGCCGTCTATGGCTACACCTTC. Translation gives CASSFDRGAVYGYTF.

As DNA, the CDR3 is TGTGCCATCAGGGCAGACAGGGCGGAGACCCAGTACTTC. Encoded protein: CAIRADRAETQYF. V and J are TRBV10-3 and TRBJ2-5; 7 nucleotides line up with TRBD1. CDR3 size: 13 residues. CDR1 ENHRY and CDR2 SYGVKD come from the germline V gene. J lost 5 bases, V lost 6 bases, and 6 bases had no gene match.

This sequence joins TRBV5-4 and TRBJ2-1, with a possible D match to TRBD2 (5 bases). Looked up from germline, CDR1 is SGHNT and CDR2 is YYREEE (reference sequence). Trimming shortened V by 0 bases and J by 0 bases, and 13 bases separated the two germline ends. The CDR3 length is 17 residues. CDR3 in amino acids: CASSLVLASSSYNEQFF. CDR3 nucleotide sequence: TGTGCCAGCAGCTTGGTGCTAGCTTCGAGCTCCTACAATGAGCAGTTCTTC.

The CDR3 loop is CASSGQGANPSNQPQHF. The CDR3 region has the DNA TGTGCCAGCAGTGGACAGGGGGCGAATCCAAGCAATCAGCCCCAGCATTTT. The rearrangement links TRBV7-9 to TRBJ1-5; the match to TRBD1 covers 11 bases. The junction had 8 bases not matched to a gene; V was cut back by 6 bases and J by 1 base. From germline, CDR1 is SEHNR and CDR2 FQNEAQ (reference sequence). CDR3 length: 17 amino acids. The full variable domain, completed using reference TRBV7-9 and TRBJ1-5, is DTGVSQNPRHKITKRGQNVTFRCDPISEHNRLYWYRQTLGQGPEFLTYFQNEAQLEKSRLLSDRFSAERPKGSFSTLEIQRTEQGDSAMYLCASSGQGANPSNQPQHFGDGTRLSIL.

The DNA of the CDR3 is TGTGCCAGCACGAGTGGGACATCCTGGGCCACTGAAGCTTTCTTT. Protein: CASTSGTSWATEAFF. The rearrangement links TRBV28 to TRBJ1-1; the D gene is possibly TRBD1 (6 bases). Trimming took off 7 bases at V and 4 bases at J, with 19 bases between the two ends. The CDR3 loop spans 15 amino acids. The germline CDR1 and CDR2 sequences are MDHEN and SYDVKM.

The chain employs TRBV5-1 and TRBJ2-1, with 10 bases lining up with TRBD2. There are 14 residues in the CDR3. V shed 2 bases and J 8 bases; nucleotides not matched to a gene: 4. Per germline, CDR1 SGHRS and CDR2 YFSETQ. CDR3 bases: TGCGCCAGCAGCTTCCTAGCGGGAGTAGATGAGCAGTTCTTC. Amino acids: CASSFLAGVDEQFF.

The rearrangement joins TRBV28 to TRBJ2-7; 13 bases map to TRBD2. Germline-derived CDR1 and CDR2 are MDHEN and SYDVKM. The CDR3 covers 19 residues. After removal of 4 bases from V and 5 bases from J, the junction contained 17 bases not matched to a gene. CDR3 in amino acids: CASSSWTSGSLIRSNEQYF. Written as DNA, the CDR3 is TGTGCCAGCAGTTCCTGGACTAGCGGGAGTTTAATCCGGTCAAACGAGCAGTACTTC.

The rearrangement uses TRBV11-3 and TRBJ2-2; weak D call: TRBD2 (6 bases). The CDR3 has 14 residues. With 4 bases removed from V and 3 bases from J, the gap between germline ends came to 9 bases. The germline V gene encodes CDR1 SGHNT and CDR2 YENEEA. The CDR3 loop is CASSSRGDTGELFF. The CDR3, as DNA: TGTGCCAGCAGCTCCCGCGGGGACACCGGGGAGCTGTTTTTT.

This clone was counted a single time. The chain uses TRBV14 and TRBJ1-2; 7 positions agree with TRBD1. Per the germline V gene, CDR1 is SGHDN and CDR2 is FVKESK. V dropped 4 bases and J dropped 6; count of bases not matched to a gene: 11. CDR3 length equals 15 residues. The CDR3 DNA sequence: TGTGCCAGCAGCCTCCGACAGGGTGGGAACCATGGCTACACCTTC. This codes for CASSLRQGGNHGYTF.

This sequence joins TRBV19 and TRBJ1-6, with 8 bases lining up with TRBD1. The junction had 3 bases not matched to a gene; V was cut back by 1 base and J by 7 bases. The CDR3 runs 15 residues. In germline, CDR1 is LNHDA, CDR2 SQIVND (reference sequence). The CDR3 is CASSIVAGGNSPLHF. For the CDR3, the DNA is TGTGCCAGTAGTATAGTGGCAGGGGGCAATTCACCCCTCCACTTT.

The chain is built from TRBV4-2 and TRBJ2-1, with 10 nucleotides matching TRBD2. Germline V gene lookup returns CDR1 LGHNA and CDR2 YNFKEQ. This CDR3 comprises 16 residues. V dropped 0 bases and J dropped 7; count of bases not matched to a gene: 6. CDR3 bases: TGTGCCAGCAGCCAAGATCTAGCGGGGGCACGAAATGAGCAGTTCTTC. Its protein is CASSQDLAGARNEQFF.

The chain joins TRBV4-2 to TRBJ2-7, with a tentative D call TRBD2 (6 bases). The V end lost 0 bases, the J end lost 0 bases, and 15 bases lay between the germline ends. The V gene's germline CDR1 is LGHNA and CDR2 YNFKEQ. The CDR3 extends over 17 amino acids. The DNA of the CDR3 is TGTGCCAGCAGCCAAGATCTAGCGCCTAAGATCTCCTACGAGCAGTACTTC. It encodes CASSQDLAPKISYEQYF.

V gene TRBV5-4 combines with J gene TRBJ1-1; 8 bases are shared with TRBD1. The germline gives CDR1 SGHNT, CDR2 YYREEE (reference sequence). J gave up 5 bases and V 2 bases, and 5 bases lay outside the gene matches. The CDR3 has 14 amino acids. CDR3 loop: CASSFTRGLTEAFF. The CDR3 DNA reads as TGTGCCAGCAGCTTCACCAGGGGGCTAACTGAAGCTTTCTTT.

A word on this clone: At the DNA level, this CDR3 is encoded by other sequences in the same sample as well. V and J are TRBV18 and TRBJ2-7; the match to TRBD1 covers 10 bases. Germline V gives CDR1 KGHSH, CDR2 LQKENI. The CDR3 totals 16 residues. V shed 0 bases, J shed 2 bases, and the junction held 4 bases outside the gene matches. The CDR3 sequence is CASSPPGQGSAYEQYF. The CDR3 DNA reads TGTGCCAGCTCACCACCGGGACAGGGGAGCGCCTACGAGCAGTACTTC.

This chain links TRBV6-6 with TRBJ2-7; TRBD1 is a possible D gene (6 bases). Looked up from germline, CDR1 is MNHNY and CDR2 is SVGAGI (reference sequence). V lost 6 bases and J 3 bases, leaving 18 bases between the germline ends. The CDR3 is 15 amino acids. The CDR3 bases are TGTGCCAGCAGCAGGACAGAGCGAACAAACTACGAGCAGTACTTC. Protein: CASSRTERTNYEQYF.